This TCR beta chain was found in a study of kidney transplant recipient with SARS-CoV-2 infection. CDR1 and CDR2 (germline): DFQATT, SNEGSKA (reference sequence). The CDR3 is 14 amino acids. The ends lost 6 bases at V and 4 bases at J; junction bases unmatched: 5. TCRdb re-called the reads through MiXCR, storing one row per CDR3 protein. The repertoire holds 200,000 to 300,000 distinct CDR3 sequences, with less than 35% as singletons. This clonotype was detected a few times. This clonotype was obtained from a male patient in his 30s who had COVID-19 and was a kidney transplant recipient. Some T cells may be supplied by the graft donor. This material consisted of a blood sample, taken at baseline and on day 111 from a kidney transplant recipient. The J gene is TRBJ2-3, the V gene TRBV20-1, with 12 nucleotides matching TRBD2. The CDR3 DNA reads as TGCAGTGCAAGACTAGCGGGAGTGCCAGATACGCAGTATTTT. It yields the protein CSARLAGVPDTQYF.